This TCR beta chain was found in a study of blood T cell repertoires in COVID-19. The wider study: The United States, Italy and Spain supplied acute and convalescent COVID-19 samples. Sources were T cells, B-cell-depleted T cells, or PBMCs; the material itself was cDNA or gDNA.

V shed 6 bases and J shed 11 bases, with 17 bases lying between them. This CDR3 has 13 amino acids. The germline V gene has CDR1 LGHDT and CDR2 YNNKEL (reference sequence). Authors' analysis steps: Estimated nucleated cell counts came from reference gene primer amplification. TCRdb's copy holds only in-frame clones and misses some; the assay was immunoSEQ multiplex PCR. V and J calls and clone size are copied from that table; D and trimming were computed from the DNA. The sample comprises approximately 230,000 clones, about 79% of which are singletons, and about 8.9% rests with the top ten. The sequenced sample was peripheral blood. This TCR was sampled from a man older than 75 with acute or convalescent COVID-19. This chain connects TRBV3-1 (or the pseudogene TRBV3-2) to TRBJ1-5; D may be TRBD1 (5 bases). This CDR3 is CASRGGPHGAQHF. CDR3 nucleotides: TGTGCCAGCAGGGGGGGTCCCCATGGCGCCCAGCATTTT.